This passage covers 3 T cell receptor beta chains from one sample sequenced in a study of identical twins. TCRdb re-analysed the 5' RACE reads in MiXCR, keeping a single row per CDR3 protein. Of roughly 1.6 million distinct CDR3 sequences listed, about 32% were seen once; the top ten hold more than 0.25%. Sequencing was done on a sample of cord blood. These receptor sequences come from a newborn girl in good health.

The V gene is TRBV28, the J gene TRBJ1-2; D is possibly TRBD1 (6 bases). Germline V gene sequence: CDR1 MDHEN, CDR2 SYDVKM. The CDR3 has 15 amino acids. V lost 5 bases and J 3 bases, leaving 16 bases between the germline ends. The CDR3 sequence is CASSPDSIPYYGYTF. The CDR3 DNA reads as TGTGCCAGCAGTCCGGACAGTATCCCATACTATGGCTACACCTTC.

J is TRBJ2-4 and V is TRBV28; D possibly matches TRBD1 or TRBD2 (5 bases each). The DNA end is a closer match to TRBJ2-7, so the J assignment may be wrong. This CDR3 comprises 14 residues. Germline CDR1 and CDR2: MDHEN and SYDVKM. The CDR3 here is CASTVPGPTYEQYF. The CDR3 region has the DNA TGTGCCAGCACCGTGCCGGGGCCTACCTACGAGCAGTACTTC.

This clonotype was detected a few times. V gene TRBV20-1 combines with J gene TRBJ2-1; 7 nucleotides align to TRBD2. The CDR3 is 14 residues long. Looked up from germline, CDR1 is DFQATT and CDR2 is SNEGSKA (reference sequence). The trim removed 5 bases at V and 4 bases at J, leaving 8 bases unmatched. The CDR3 loop reads CSAPERGRYNEQFF. CDR3 nucleotides: TGCAGTGCTCCTGAGCGGGGCAGATACAATGAGCAGTTCTTC.